These 12 T cell receptor beta chains share one sample of origin, sequenced in a study of T-cell reconstitution after alpha-beta-depleted transplantation in children. Unique molecular identifiers were used to barcode this TCRbeta library. One entry per CDR3 protein results from TCRdb running MiXCR on the PCR reads. The table includes roughly 100,000 distinct CDR3 sequences, under 7% detected once. The material sequenced was PBMCs, mostly from graft donor cells, taken 60 days after TCRalphabeta/CD19-depleted stem cell transplant. The source is a female patient aged 2-10 years who had a stem cell transplant for Fanconi anemia, so the T cells may come from the graft donor.

This clonotype was detected many times. The rearrangement joins TRBV2 to TRBJ2-1; 7 bases agree with TRBD2. V shed 3 bases and J 10 bases; nucleotides not matched to a gene: 12. Germline V gives CDR1 SNHLY, CDR2 FYNNEI. The CDR3 is made up of 15 amino acids. CDR3 sequence reads: CASSERLAVYREQFF. The CDR3, as DNA: TGTGCCAGCAGTGAGCGGCTAGCGGTTTACCGGGAGCAGTTCTTC.

CDR3 in DNA: TGTGCCAGCAGCCGGACAGGGGGCGAGGAGACCCAGTACTTC. Translating it yields CASSRTGGEETQYF. This rearrangement joins TRBV28 to TRBJ2-5; 11 bases align to TRBD1. Germline CDR1 and CDR2: MDHEN and SYDVKM. The V segment lost 6 bases and the J segment 5 bases; nucleotides outside the gene matches: 5. The CDR3 extends over 14 amino acids.

This clonotype has a count of ten or more. The chain uses TRBV7-8 and TRBJ2-3; 14 bases fit TRBD2. The CDR3 has 17 amino acids. Trimming removed 7 bases from V and 1 base from J; junction bases left unmatched: 7. Germline V lookup: CDR1 SGHVS, CDR2 FQNEAQ. CDR3 loop: CASTLMGLAGGTDTQYF. CDR3 nucleotide sequence: TGTGCCAGCACGCTAATGGGACTAGCGGGGGGCACAGATACGCAGTATTTT.

The J gene is TRBJ2-7, the V gene TRBV2; a weak D match, TRBD2 (6 bases). Trimming took off 8 bases at V and 4 bases at J, with 18 bases between the two ends. This CDR3 region has 14 residues. Germline loops: CDR1 SNHLY, CDR2 FYNNEI. CDR3 sequence: CASGISGRSYEQYF. The CDR3 DNA reads TGTGCCAGCGGGATTAGCGGACGTTCATACGAGCAGTACTTC. Supplemented by reference TRBV2 and TRBJ2-7, the full variable domain reads EPEVTQTPSHQVTQMGQEVILRCVPISNHLYFYWYRQILGQKVEFLVSFYNNEISEKSEIFDDQFSVERPDGSNFTLKIRSTKLEDSAMYFCASGISGRSYEQYFGPGTRLTVT.

The chain uses TRBV30 and TRBJ1-1; 9 nucleotides line up with TRBD1. Trimming cost V 0 bases and J 12 bases; bases outside gene matches: 5. This CDR3 is 12 amino acids long. Germline CDR1 reads GTSNPN; CDR2 reads SVGIG (reference sequence). CDR3 loop: CAWSVGQGRTFF. DNA for the CDR3: TGTGCCTGGAGTGTAGGACAGGGGAGGACTTTCTTT.

This clonotype showed up many times. V usage is TRBV12-3 or TRBV12-4 and J usage is TRBJ2-7; the D is unclear. V lost 6 bases and J 3 bases, leaving 9 bases between the germline ends. The CDR3 runs to 12 residues. CDR3 nucleotides: TGTGCCAGCAGCCCACACGGCTACGAGCAGTACTTC. Amino acids: CASSPHGYEQYF.

This clonotype has at least ten counts. This chain joins TRBV5-1 and TRBJ2-7, with 8 bases aligning to TRBD1. CDR3 length: 15 amino acids. Germline loops: CDR1 SGHRS, CDR2 YFSETQ. V dropped 0 bases and J dropped 3; count of bases not matched to a gene: 5. As DNA, the CDR3 is TGCGCCAGCAGCTTGGATGGACAGGGACTCTACGAGCAGTACTTC. Amino acid sequence: CASSLDGQGLYEQYF.

This clonotype occurred a few times. This chain joins TRBV5-1 and TRBJ2-4, with D perhaps TRBD2 (7 bases). V gave up 4 bases and J gave up 8 bases, with 19 bases separating them. There are 15 residues in the CDR3. The germline gives CDR1 SGHRS, CDR2 YFSETQ. The CDR3 is CASSGGGLVSDIQYF. Written as DNA, the CDR3 is TGCGCCAGCAGCGGGGGCGGACTAGTATCTGACATTCAGTACTTC. Combining the CDR3 with reference TRBV5-1 and TRBJ2-4 gives the whole variable domain KAGVTQTPRYLIKTRGQQVTLSCSPISGHRSVSWYQQTPGQGLQFLFEYFSETQRNKGNFPGRFSGRQFSNSRSEMNVSTLELGDSALYLCASSGGGLVSDIQYFGAGTRLSVL.

The chain combines TRBV18 with TRBJ2-5; a weak D match, TRBD2 (6 bases). The CDR3 sequence is 15 residues long. Germline CDR1 and CDR2: KGHSH and LQKENI. V lost 3 bases, J lost 0 bases, and 11 bases lay in between. CDR3 DNA: TGTGCCAGCTCACCGAGGCTAGCGTACCAAGAGACCCAGTACTTC. Its protein is CASSPRLAYQETQYF.

Many counts were recorded for this clonotype. The rearrangement uses TRBV27 and TRBJ2-7; D may be TRBD2 (6 bases). Deletions cut 3 bases from V and 0 bases from J, with 9 bases between. This CDR3 has 14 residues. The germline gives CDR1 MNHEY, CDR2 SMNVEV (reference sequence). CDR3 loop: CASSLEGSSYEQYF. Here the CDR3 DNA reads TGTGCCAGCAGTTTGGAGGGGAGCTCCTACGAGCAGTACTTC.

There are a few counts of this clonotype. The chain is built from TRBV5-1 and TRBJ2-4; 9 bases are a match to TRBD2. V was clipped by 3 bases and J by 3 bases; unmatched bases: 7. Germline CDR1 reads SGHRS; CDR2 reads YFSETQ. The CDR3 spans 16 residues. The CDR3 region is CASSSRGGEDKNIQYF. The CDR3 bases are TGCGCCAGCAGCTCCCGCGGGGGGGAAGACAAAAACATTCAGTACTTC.

This clonotype was picked up many times. The chain links TRBV5-1 to TRBJ2-7; D remains ambiguous. This CDR3 has 15 amino acids. Trimming took off 3 bases at V and 4 bases at J, with 17 bases between the two ends. The germline CDR1 and CDR2 sequences are SGHRS and YFSETQ. The CDR3 protein is CASSYGDPFGYEQYF. CDR3 in DNA: TGCGCCAGCAGCTACGGAGACCCCTTTGGGTACGAGCAGTACTTC.